A selection of T cell receptor beta chains follows, all from one sample in a study of T cell repertoires in cytomegalovirus infection. No antigens are known for them. A single record per CDR3 protein comes from TCRdb applying MiXCR to the reads. This sample yields roughly 800,000 distinct CDR3 sequences, of which about 28% are seen a single time; roughly 14% belongs to the top ten. Here the sequenced sample was cultured CD8+ T cells from PBMCs, taken from culture after CMV antigen stimulation. The receptors stem from a human donor in good health (CMV status not recorded). Some clones in this sample may be carry-over from other donors' samples. The CDR3 runs from the conserved cysteine through the conserved F or W. A D gene is named only where the DNA matches it firmly. Not every row has a clone size; where given, it reads once, few, many or a size class.

>15|TRBV7-3|TRBD2|-|TRBJ2-1
TGTGCCACCTCTGCTAGCGGGGGGGCTGGGGGTGAGCAGTTCTTC
CATSASGGAGGEQFF
>13|TRBV6-6|-|-|TRBJ2-1
TGTGCCAGCCACAGGGATCCTTACAATGAGCAGTTCTTC
CASHRDPYNEQFF
>14|TRBV10-3|-|-|TRBJ2-6
TGTGCCATCCAGAGTCGGGCTGGGGCCAACGTCCTGACTTTC
CAIQSRAGANVLTF
>15|TRBV7-6|-|few|TRBJ2-7
TGTGCCAGCAGCTTAGATCGACCTAACAGCTACGAGCAGTACTTC
CASSLDRPNSYEQYF
>13|TRBV2|-|few|TRBJ2-7
TGTGCCAGCGGTCGAGAGGGCGGCTACGAGCAGTACTTC
CASGREGGYEQYF
>15|TRBV6-6|TRBD1|-|TRBJ1-1
TGTGCCAGCATCCTCGCGGACAGGGGGAAAACTGAAGCTTTCTTT
CASILADRGKTEAFF
>15|TRBV27|-|-|TRBJ2-1
TGTGCCAGCAGTTTAGCGGGGAACCCCTACAATGAGCAGTTCTTC
CASSLAGNPYNEQFF
>15|TRBV4-1|-|-|TRBJ1-5
TGCGCCAGCAGCCAAGTCCGAGGGGATGATCAGCCCCAGCATTTT
CASSQVRGDDQPQHF
>14|TRBV7-8|-|many|TRBJ1-2
TGTGCCAGCAGCTTAGTAGAGGGCCGCTATGGCTACACCTTC
CASSLVEGRYGYTF
>17|TRBV3-1|-|-|TRBJ2-1
TGTGCCAGCAGCCAAGGGTCGGCCAGGGGCCCCTACAATGAGCAGTTCTTC
CASSQGSARGPYNEQFF
>18|TRBV7-9|TRBD2|few|TRBJ2-1
TGTGCCAGCAGCCCGGACGGGACTAGCGGGGGGGCCCGCAATGAGCAGTTCTTC
CASSPDGTSGGARNEQFF
>15|TRBV28|-|-|TRBJ2-5
TGTGCCAGCAGTTTAGGGGTGGCCAGACAAGAGACCCAGTACTTC
CASSLGVARQETQYF
>15|TRBV7-2|-|many|TRBJ1-5
TGTGCCAGCAGCCACAGGGATTTGGCGGATCAGCCCCAGCATTTT
CASSHRDLADQPQHF
>14|TRBV7-9|TRBD1|many|TRBJ1-5
TGTGCCAGCAGCTCGGGACAGAGCAATCAGCCCCAGCATTTT
CASSSGQSNQPQHF
>16|TRBV27|-|-|TRBJ2-3
TGTGCCAGCAGTTTAGGGGTTGATAGCGACACAGATACGCAGTATTTT
CASSLGVDSDTDTQYF
>15|TRBV27|-|-|TRBJ2-7
TGTGCCAGCAGTTTAATCGGCGGGGGCGTTCACGAGCAGTACTTC
CASSLIGGGVHEQYF
>15|TRBV12-5|-|few|TRBJ2-1
TGTGCTAGTGGTTTGGGCGGGGCGGGGTACAATGAGCAGTTCTTC
CASGLGGAGYNEQFF
>15|TRBV4-1|-|-|TRBJ2-7
TGCGCCAGCAGCCAAGTCGCCAGGGGAGCCTACGAGCAGTACTTC
CASSQVARGAYEQYF
>15|TRBV27|TRBD1|-|TRBJ2-5
TGTGCCAGCAGTACCATCGAGGGGGCCGGGGAGACCCAGTACTTC
CASSTIEGAGETQYF
>14|TRBV6-5|TRBD1|-|TRBJ1-2
TGTGCCAGCAGTTGGGACAGATTTTACTATGGCTACACCTTC
CASSWDRFYYGYTF
>12|TRBV27|-|-|TRBJ2-7
TGTGCCAGCAGTAAGAGGGGGGGGGAGCAGTACTTC
CASSKRGGEQYF
>14|TRBV4-1|-|few|TRBJ1-4
TGCGCCAGCAGCCAAGATCGCCGGGCGGAAAAACTGTTTTTT
CASSQDRRAEKLFF
>16|TRBV6-6|TRBD2|-|TRBJ2-5
TGTGCCAGCAGTCCCGGGGTAGCGGGGGGGCAAGAGACCCAGTACTTC
CASSPGVAGGQETQYF
>15|TRBV4-1|-|few|TRBJ1-2
TGCGCCAGCAGCCAAGTGGTTGGATCTAACTATGGCTACACCTTC
CASSQVVGSNYGYTF
>13|TRBV7-9|-|few|TRBJ1-2
TGTGCCAGCAGCTTACCCGGACAGTATGGCTACACCTTC
CASSLPGQYGYTF
>18|TRBV24-1|TRBD2|-|TRBJ2-3
TGTGCCACCAGTGATTTGGTTTCGACTAGCGGTAGCACAGATACGCAGTATTTT
CATSDLVSTSGSTDTQYF
>13|TRBV5-1|-|-|TRBJ2-4
TGCGCCAGCAGCGGGCAGGAGGAGGACATTCAGTACTTC
CASSGQEEDIQYF
>16|TRBV4-3|-|once|TRBJ1-4
TGCGCCAGCAGCCAAGATAACCTATCAACTAATGAAAAACTGTTTTTT
CASSQDNLSTNEKLFF
>17|TRBV5-5|-|-|TRBJ1-2
TGTGCCAGCAGCATAGAGGACAGAAGCCCGCCTAACTATGGCTACACCTTC
CASSIEDRSPPNYGYTF
>20|TRBV19|TRBD2|-|TRBJ2-3
TGTGCCAGTAGTATGAGTCGTTTGACTAGCGGGGTGAGATCAGAAGATACGCAGTATTTT
CASSMSRLTSGVRSEDTQYF
>14|TRBV11-2|-|-|TRBJ1-1
TGTGCCAGCAGCTTAGCCGGCGCAAAGGGTGAAGCTTTCTTT
CASSLAGAKGEAFF
>14|TRBV6-6|-|-|TRBJ1-6
TGTGCCACCTTCCGGGACCGAAAAGATTCACCCCTCCACTTT
CATFRDRKDSPLHF
>15|TRBV4-1|TRBD2|once|TRBJ2-1
TGCGCCAGCAGCCAAGGAGCGGGGGGGCCCCGAGAGCAGTTCTTC
CASSQGAGGPREQFF
>11|TRBV25-1|TRBD2|few|TRBJ2-5
TGTGCCAGCAGTGGCCCGGGGGGGGAGTACTTC
CASSGPGGEYF
>15|TRBV6-5|TRBD1|few|TRBJ2-1
TGTGCCAGCAGTCAGGGACAGGCAGCCTACAATGAGCAGTTCTTC
CASSQGQAAYNEQFF
>17|TRBV7-9|TRBD2|-|TRBJ2-2
TGTGCCAGCAGCCCCCCGGGACTAGCGGGGGACACCGGGGTGCTGTTTTTT
CASSPPGLAGDTGVLFF
>14|TRBV7-2|TRBD1|many|TRBJ2-2
TGTGCCAGCAGCTGGGGACAGACCTACGGGGAGCTGTTTTTT
CASSWGQTYGELFF
>14|TRBV27|-|-|TRBJ1-5
TGTGCCAGCAGTTTAAATAGCGGGTATCAGCCCCAGCATTTT
CASSLNSGYQPQHF
>15|TRBV7-9|-|-|TRBJ1-1
TGTGCCAGCAGTCATGGACGGATTCCGAACACTGAAGCTTTCTTT
CASSHGRIPNTEAFF
>14|TRBV7-8|-|many|TRBJ2-7
TGTGCCAGCAGCCCGAGAGGGGACACCTACGAGCAGTACTTC
CASSPRGDTYEQYF
>17|TRBV13|TRBD2|-|TRBJ2-3
TGTGCCAGCAGCTTAGGGGTCCGGGGGGGCCACAGAGATACGCAGTATTTT
CASSLGVRGGHRDTQYF
>11|TRBV12-3/TRBV12-4|-|-|TRBJ2-1
TGTGCCACCCTACCTCAGAATGAGCAGTTCTTC
CATLPQNEQFF
>16|TRBV2|-|few|TRBJ1-1
TGTGCCAGCAGTTTTCAGGGCAGTCGAGGGATCACTGAAGCTTTCTTT
CASSFQGSRGITEAFF
>15|TRBV19|-|few|TRBJ1-2
TGTGCCAGTAGTGACTCGGGACGGAGGACCTATGGCTACACCTTC
CASSDSGRRTYGYTF
>14|TRBV29-1|TRBD2|-|TRBJ2-2
TGCAGTCACCGGGGGGGAGGGGGGACCGGGGAGCTGTTTTTT
CSHRGGGGTGELFF